The present T cell receptor beta chain was sequenced within a study of vaccination and CD4 T cells after COVID-19. The treatment: approximately nine-day PBMC culture with coronavirus spike peptide pools or control peptides (ViraFEST assay). Expanded clonotypes were found by TCR sequencing after peptide-pool stimulation (ViraFEST). Sequenced with the Oncomine TCR Beta short-read assay was DNA taken from cultured CD4+ T cells. TCRdb re-derived calls from the PCR reads in MiXCR, one entry per CDR3 protein. The sample shows about 20,000 distinct CDR3 sequences, 53% of them seen only once. Comments on this clonotype: Its antigen is still unknown.

CDR1 and CDR2 from the germline V gene are MNHEY and SMNVEV (reference sequence). This CDR3 region has 15 residues. V dropped 2 bases and J dropped 9 bases, with 20 bases sitting between them. The chain has TRBV27 and TRBJ2-7; either TRBD1 or TRBD2 may fit D (5 bases each). Source: CD4+ T cells from blood, cultured in vitro, taken before SARS-CoV-2 vaccination. This clonotype originated in a human donor who had recovered from COVID-19. The CDR3 sequence is CASSLGDRAKSAQYF. CDR3 bases: TGTGCCAGCAGTTTAGGGGACCGGGCTAAGTCGGCGCAGTACTTC.